This TCR beta chain was captured by sequencing in a study of early T cells in non-severe SARS-CoV-2 infection. Study as a whole: It was bulk RNA from unsorted whole blood that was sequenced, and the chains were unpaired. Study findings and constraints: VDJdb matching, biased toward anti-spike CD8 responses, missed private and CD4 specificities.

Unique molecular identifiers were attached to individual cDNA molecules. TCRdb independently ran MiXCR on the 5' RACE reads; one entry per CDR3 protein. The data contain 53,000 or so distinct CDR3 sequences, roughly 12% of them singletons. CDR1 SGHNT and CDR2 YYREEE come from the germline V gene (reference sequence). The CDR3 sequence is 13 residues long. V dropped 4 bases and J dropped 1 base, with 8 bases sitting between them. Turning to this clonotype: Its target is unknown.

The sequence was collected from an adult who was a healthcare worker with PCR-confirmed SARS-CoV-2 infection or an uninfected control (not recorded which). The sample consisted of whole blood, taken at baseline. The chain uses TRBV5-4 and TRBJ1-1; D not certain. For the CDR3, the DNA is TGTGCCAGCAGCCGGGCCCAGAACACTGAAGCTTTCTTT. It specifies CASSRAQNTEAFF.